These 7 T cell receptor beta chains were all obtained from the same sample, sequenced in a study of CD8+CD57+ T cells in acquired aplastic anemia. Patients who underwent sequencing had shown CD8+CD57+ cell expansion by flow cytometry. Genomic DNA templated the TCR beta VDJ and CDR3 profiling. One entry per CDR3 protein, called by TCRdb with MiXCR from the reads. The sample lists roughly 98,000 distinct CDR3 sequences; 65% to 70% were seen once. Sequenced sample: sorted CD4+, CD8+, or CD8+CD57+ T cells (not recorded which) from PBMCs. All receptors derive from a human donor with aplastic anemia.

The chain recombines TRBV7-6 with TRBJ2-5; tentative D call: TRBD2 (5 bases). Trimming cost V 11 bases and J 2 bases, with 15 bases left between them. Germline V lookup: CDR1 SGHVS, CDR2 FNYEAQ. CDR3 length: 13 residues. The CDR3 loop reads CAVAGGRQETQYF. CDR3 sequence (DNA): TGTGCCGTGGCTGGCGGGCGGCAAGAGACCCAGTACTTC.

The chain employs TRBV29-1 and TRBJ2-1; no reliable D call. Germline V gives CDR1 SQVTM, CDR2 ANQGSEA. V lost 4 bases and J lost 2, with 6 bases in between. This CDR3 is built from 12 residues. The CDR3 protein is CSVVDPYNEQFF. Written as DNA, the CDR3 is TGCAGCGTTGTTGATCCCTACAATGAGCAGTTCTTC.

This clonotype was recorded a few times. The V call is TRBV20-1, the J call TRBJ2-5; the match to TRBD2 covers 8 bases. Germline trimming cut 6 bases from V and 2 bases from J; bases unmatched to any gene: 5. Germline CDR1 DFQATT, CDR2 SNEGSKA (reference sequence). The CDR3 has 13 amino acids. The CDR3 sequence: CSATGGRQETQYF. Written as DNA, the CDR3 is TGCAGTGCCACGGGGGGGAGACAAGAGACCCAGTACTTC.

This chain links TRBV7-2 with TRBJ2-7; D not resolved. CDR3 length: 14 amino acids. CDR1 is SGHTA, CDR2 FQGNSA, per germline. Trimming pared 0 bases from V and 3 bases from J, leaving 9 bases between. CDR3 nucleotide sequence: TGTGCCAGCAGCTTAGCTTCTAGGAGCTACGAGCAGTACTTC. As protein: CASSLASRSYEQYF.

V usage is TRBV20-1 and J usage is TRBJ2-7; TRBD1 aligns across 8 bases. The CDR3 runs to 16 residues. V lost 6 bases, J lost 5 bases, and 18 bases stayed unmatched. Germline CDR1 is DFQATT and CDR2 is SNEGSKA (reference sequence). The CDR3 spells CSAPPLSGGLGHEQYF. The CDR3 nucleotides are TGCAGTGCACCTCCTTTGTCAGGGGGCTTAGGACACGAGCAGTACTTC.

The chain links TRBV29-1 to TRBJ2-7; D is possibly TRBD2 (6 bases). The CDR3 is 11 residues long. Germline values: CDR1 SQVTM, CDR2 ANQGSEA. The ends were cut back, 4 bases at V and 2 bases at J, with 6 bases in the middle. The CDR3 DNA follows: TGCAGCGTTGTAGCGGCCTACGAGCAGTACTTC. Encoded protein: CSVVAAYEQYF.

V gene TRBV7-3 combines with J gene TRBJ2-7, with TRBD1 identical over 11 bases. The germline gives CDR1 SGHTA, CDR2 FQGTGA. V lost 6 bases to trimming and J lost 5 bases; unmatched junction nucleotides: 3. CDR3 length: 13 amino acids. This CDR3 reads CASRRTGGNEQYF. The DNA of the CDR3 is TGTGCCAGCAGGAGGACAGGGGGCAACGAGCAGTACTTC.